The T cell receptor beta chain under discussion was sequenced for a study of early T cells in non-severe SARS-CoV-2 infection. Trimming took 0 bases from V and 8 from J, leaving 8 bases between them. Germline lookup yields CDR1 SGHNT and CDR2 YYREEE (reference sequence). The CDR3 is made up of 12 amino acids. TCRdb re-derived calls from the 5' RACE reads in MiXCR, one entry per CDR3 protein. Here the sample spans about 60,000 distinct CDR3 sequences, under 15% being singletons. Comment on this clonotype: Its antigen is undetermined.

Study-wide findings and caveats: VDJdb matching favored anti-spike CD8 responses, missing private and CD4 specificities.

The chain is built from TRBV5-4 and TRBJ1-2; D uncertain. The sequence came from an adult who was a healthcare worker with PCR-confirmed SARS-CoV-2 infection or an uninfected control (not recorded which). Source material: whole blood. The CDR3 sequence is CASSLESWGYTF. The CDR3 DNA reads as TGTGCCAGCAGCTTGGAATCCTGGGGCTACACCTTC. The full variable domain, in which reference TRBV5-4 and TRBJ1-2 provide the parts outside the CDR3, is ETGVTQSPTHLIKTRGQQVTLRCSSQSGHNTVSWYQQALGQGPQFIFQYYREEENGRGNFPPRFSGLQFPNYSSELNVNALELDDSALYLCASSLESWGYTFGSGTRLTVV.